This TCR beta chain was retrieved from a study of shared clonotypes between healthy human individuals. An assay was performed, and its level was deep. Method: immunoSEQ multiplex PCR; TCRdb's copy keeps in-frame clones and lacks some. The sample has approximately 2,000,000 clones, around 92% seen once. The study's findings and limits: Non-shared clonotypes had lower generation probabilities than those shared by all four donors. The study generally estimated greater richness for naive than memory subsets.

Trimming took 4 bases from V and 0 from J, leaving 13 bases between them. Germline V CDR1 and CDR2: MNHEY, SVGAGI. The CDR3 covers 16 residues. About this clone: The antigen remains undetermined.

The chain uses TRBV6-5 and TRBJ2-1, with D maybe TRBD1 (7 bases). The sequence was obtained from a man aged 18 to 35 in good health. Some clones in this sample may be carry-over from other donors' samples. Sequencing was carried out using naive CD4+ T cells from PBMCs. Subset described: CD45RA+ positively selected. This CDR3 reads CASSLAGGSSYNEQFF. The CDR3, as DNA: TGTGCCAGCAGTTTAGCAGGGGGGAGCTCCTACAATGAGCAGTTCTTC.